The next 8 T cell receptor beta chains were all read from a single sample in a study of early T cells in non-severe SARS-CoV-2 infection. TCRdb used MiXCR to reprocess the 5' RACE reads, holding one entry per CDR3 protein. The profile shows roughly 51,000 distinct CDR3 sequences, about 6.5% of them singletons. The sample here was whole blood, taken at baseline. The receptors stem from an adult who was a healthcare worker with PCR-confirmed SARS-CoV-2 infection or an uninfected control (not recorded which).

This clonotype was observed a handful of times. The chain joins TRBV6-2 or TRBV6-3 to TRBJ2-2; D uncertain. The V end was cut by 6 bases, the J end by 0 bases, with 14 bases between. This CDR3 is built from 16 residues. Looked up from germline, CDR1 is MNHEY and CDR2 is SVGEGT. The CDR3 is CASRDITLTNTGELFF. The CDR3 DNA reads as TGTGCCAGCAGAGACATCACCCTTACGAACACCGGGGAGCTGTTTTTT.

This clonotype was seen at least ten times. The chain employs TRBV7-2 and TRBJ2-1; D remains unclear. Per germline, CDR1 SGHTA and CDR2 FQGNSA. The CDR3 runs 14 residues. The V end lost 7 bases, the J end lost 7 bases, and 17 bases lay between the germline ends. In DNA form, the CDR3 reads TGTGCCAGCAACCCCGACATAGGGATGAATGAGCAGTTCTTC. This sequence encodes CASNPDIGMNEQFF.

This clonotype appeared many times. The chain links TRBV6-5 to TRBJ1-4; D remains ambiguous. The germline gives CDR1 MNHEY, CDR2 SVGAGI. This CDR3 is 15 amino acids long. Deletions cut 0 bases from V and 4 bases from J, with 9 bases between. The CDR3 protein is CASSYSHSDNEKLFF. As DNA, the CDR3 is TGTGCCAGCAGTTACTCCCACAGCGATAATGAAAAACTGTTTTTT.

As to this clonotype: A read error is possible here, since a much larger clone lies one base away. In DNA, the CDR3 is TGCAGTGCTAGAAGAGGACTCAGAGGAGATACGCAGTATTTT. This encodes CSARRGLRGDTQYF. V is TRBV20-1 and J is TRBJ2-3; TRBD2 might be the D (5 bases). CDR1 DFQATT and CDR2 SNEGSKA come from the germline V gene (reference sequence). CDR3 length: 14 amino acids. V lost 2 bases, J lost 5 bases, and 14 bases lay in between.

There are many counts of this clonotype. The chain is built from TRBV2 and TRBJ2-2, with TRBD1 matching 7 bases. With V trimmed by 6 bases and J by 3 bases, 7 bases remained unmatched. Germline V gene lookup returns CDR1 SNHLY and CDR2 FYNNEI. CDR3 size: 15 residues. CDR3 DNA: TGTGCCAGCAGAGGACAGGTTTCGTACACCGGGGAGCTGTTTTTT. Residues: CASRGQVSYTGELFF.

At least ten counts were recorded for this clonotype. The chain recombines TRBV6-5 with TRBJ1-1, with D uncertain. Trimming cost V 4 bases and J 0 bases, with 15 bases left between them. The CDR3 sequence is 16 residues long. CDR1 and CDR2 from the germline V gene are MNHEY and SVGAGI. Written as DNA, the CDR3 is TGTGCCAGCAGTTCCCCGGCCGGAGGGATGAACACTGAAGCTTTCTTT. Translated, it gives CASSSPAGGMNTEAFF.

At least ten counts were recorded for this clonotype. The chain recombines TRBV4-3 with TRBJ1-1; D ambiguous. Germline V gene data show CDR1 as LGHNA and CDR2 as YSLEER. This CDR3 is built from 15 residues. The V gene lost 0 bases and the J gene lost 1 base, with 9 bases spanning the gap. CDR3 loop: CASSQELVKNTEAFF. CDR3 bases: TGCGCCAGCAGCCAAGAGTTAGTGAAGAACACTGAAGCTTTCTTT.

V gene TRBV28 combines with J gene TRBJ2-3; no clear D. The CDR3 covers 14 residues. The V gene's germline CDR1 is MDHEN and CDR2 SYDVKM. V was shortened by 5 bases and J by 3 bases, with 12 bases between the two germline ends. CDR3 amino acids: CASSPATRTDTQYF. The CDR3 bases are TGTGCCAGCAGTCCCGCAACCAGGACAGATACGCAGTATTTT. Full variable domain (rest looked up from reference TRBV28 and TRBJ2-3): DVKVTQSSRYLVKRTGEKVFLECVQDMDHENMFWYRQDPGLGLRLIYFSYDVKMKEKGDIPEGYSVSREKKERFSLILESASTNQTSMYLCASSPATRTDTQYFGPGTRLTVL.